Here is one TCR beta chain with its context. The data derive from a study of blood T cell repertoires in COVID-19. Study-wide background: COVID-19 samples collected from the United States, Italy and Spain covered acute and convalescent phases. T cells, B-cell-depleted T cells, or PBMCs supplied cDNA or gDNA.

The CDR3 runs 15 residues. The germline V gene has CDR1 SGHTA and CDR2 FQGNSA. V lost 2 bases, J lost 4 bases, and 14 bases lay in between. Authors' analysis steps: Amplification with reference gene primers provided the estimates of nucleated cell counts. Produced via immunoSEQ multiplex PCR; TCRdb's table is partial and in-frame only. Clonal size and the V and J genes are those of that table, whereas D and trimming came from the DNA. The table lists under 110,000 clones, about 89% of them singletons, with around 10% in the top ten. This sequence joins TRBV7-2 and TRBJ1-2; tentative D call: TRBD1 (5 bases). Sequencing was carried out using peripheral blood. The sequence was obtained from a woman aged 25 to 45 with acute or convalescent COVID-19. The CDR3 DNA is TGTGCCAGCAGCTTATCGGCCCTGGGGCCCTATGGCTACACCTTC. Amino acid sequence: CASSLSALGPYGYTF.